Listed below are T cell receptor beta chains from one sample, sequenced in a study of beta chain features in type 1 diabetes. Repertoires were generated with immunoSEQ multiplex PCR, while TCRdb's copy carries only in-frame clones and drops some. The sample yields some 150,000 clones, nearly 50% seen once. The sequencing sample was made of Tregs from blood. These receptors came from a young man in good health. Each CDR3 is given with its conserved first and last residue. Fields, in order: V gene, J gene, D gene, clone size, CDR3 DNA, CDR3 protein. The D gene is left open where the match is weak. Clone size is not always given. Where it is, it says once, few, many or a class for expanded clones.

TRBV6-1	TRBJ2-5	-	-	TGTGCCAGCATCGCAGGGTCCCTTCGACGTACGTCCCAGTACTTC	CASIAGSLRRTSQYF
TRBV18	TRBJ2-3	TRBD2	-	TGTGCCAGCTCACCACGGGGGGGACCAGATACGCAGTATTTT	CASSPRGGPDTQYF
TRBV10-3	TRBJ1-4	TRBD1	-	TGTGCCACCAGAGTAGAGGGGGCGAGCGAAAAACTGTTTTTT	CATRVEGASEKLFF
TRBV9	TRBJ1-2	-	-	TGTGCCAGCAGCGTGCACAGCACTTATGGCTACACCTTC	CASSVHSTYGYTF
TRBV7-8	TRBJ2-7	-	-	TGTGCCAGCAGGTGGGGGCCTAACTCCTACGAGCAGTACTTC	CASRWGPNSYEQYF
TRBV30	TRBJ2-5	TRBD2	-	TGTGCCTGGACCCTGGGAGCGGGACGGGGAGGCGAGACCCAGTACTTC	CAWTLGAGRGGETQYF
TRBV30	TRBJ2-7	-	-	TGTGCCTGGAAACAGACCTACGAGCAGTACTTC	CAWKQTYEQYF
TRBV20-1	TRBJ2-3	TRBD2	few	TGCAGTGCTGGACTAGGCACGCAGTATTTT	CSAGLGTQYF
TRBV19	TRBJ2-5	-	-	TGTGCCAGTCGGAGGGGAGAGACCCAGTACTTC	CASRRGETQYF
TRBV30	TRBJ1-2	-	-	TGTGCCTGGAGTCCGAGGGCGATTGGCTACACCTTC	CAWSPRAIGYTF
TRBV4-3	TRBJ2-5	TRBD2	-	TGCGCCAGCAGCCAAGATCTCCGCGGGAGGGAGACCCAGTACTTC	CASSQDLRGRETQYF
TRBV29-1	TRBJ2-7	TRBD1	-	TGCAGCGTAGGCCGGACAGGGGGACACGAGCAGTACTTC	CSVGRTGGHEQYF
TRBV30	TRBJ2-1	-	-	TGTGCCTGGAGCGCAGGGTTAAGAAATGAGCAGTTCTTC	CAWSAGLRNEQFF
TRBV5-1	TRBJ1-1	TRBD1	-	TGCGCCAGCAAAAGGGACAGCCTAACTGAAGCTTTCTTT	CASKRDSLTEAFF
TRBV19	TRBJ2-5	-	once	TGTGCCAGTAGTATAGATCGAAGGACAGCAGAGACCCAGTACTTC	CASSIDRRTAETQYF
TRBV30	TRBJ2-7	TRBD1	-	TGTGCCTGGAGTTCCTGGACAGGGTCGGTCTACGAGCAGTACTTC	CAWSSWTGSVYEQYF
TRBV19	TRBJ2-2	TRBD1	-	TGTGCCAGTAGTATGCGGACAGGGGCCACCGGGGAGCTGTTTTTT	CASSMRTGATGELFF
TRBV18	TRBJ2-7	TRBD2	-	TGTGCCAGCTCACCAGAGCAGCGGGGGGGCGTTTACGAGCAGTACTTC	CASSPEQRGGVYEQYF
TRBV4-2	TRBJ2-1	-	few	TGTGCCAGCAGCCAAGATGAGGAGTACAATGAGCAGTTCTTC	CASSQDEEYNEQFF
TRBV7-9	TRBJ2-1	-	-	TGTGCCAGCAGCCCGATCCAGGGGCTCGATGAGCAGTTCTTC	CASSPIQGLDEQFF
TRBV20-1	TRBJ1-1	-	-	TGCAGTGCTATGCGCACTGAAGCTTTCTTT	CSAMRTEAFF
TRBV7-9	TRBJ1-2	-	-	TGTGCCAGCAGCTTATCTGGCAACTATGGCCACACCTTC	CASSLSGNYGHTF
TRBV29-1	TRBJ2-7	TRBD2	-	TGCAGCGTTCGGACTAGCGGATCTTACGAGCAGTACTTC	CSVRTSGSYEQYF
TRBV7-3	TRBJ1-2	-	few	TGTGCCAGCAGCCCGGGACAAAACTATGGCTACACCTTC	CASSPGQNYGYTF
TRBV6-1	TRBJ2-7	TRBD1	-	TGTGCCAGCAGTTGGGACAGGAGCTCCTACGAGCAGTACTTC	CASSWDRSSYEQYF
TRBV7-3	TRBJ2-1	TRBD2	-	TGTGCCAGCAGCCCCATTGCCCTTCTCGGGGGGACTAAAAATGAGCAGTTCTTC	CASSPIALLGGTKNEQFF
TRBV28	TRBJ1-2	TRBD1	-	TGTGCCAGCAGTTTAATCTTCAACCACTTCCACAGGGGGGGTCATGGCTACACCTTC	CASSLIFNHFHRGGHGYTF
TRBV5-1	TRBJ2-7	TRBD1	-	TGCGCCAGCAGCAGCCGGGACAGTGGCTACGAGCAGTACTTC	CASSSRDSGYEQYF
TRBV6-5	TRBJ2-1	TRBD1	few	TGTGCCAGCAGTACCCTGACAGGGAACAATGAGCAGTTCTTC	CASSTLTGNNEQFF
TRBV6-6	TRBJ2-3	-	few	TGTGCCAGCAGTTACGCTCCGGAGAGCACAGATACGCAGTATTTT	CASSYAPESTDTQYF
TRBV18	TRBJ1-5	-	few	TGTGCCACCTCGACGGCGGGGATGGGCAATCAGCCCCAGCATTTT	CATSTAGMGNQPQHF
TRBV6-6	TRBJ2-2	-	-	TGTGCCAGCAGTTACCTCGCCAGGAACACCGGGGAGCTGTTTTTT	CASSYLARNTGELFF
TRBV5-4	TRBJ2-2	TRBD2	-	TGTGCCAGCAGCCAGCCACTTAGCGGGAGGTCAGGGGAGCTGTTTTTT	CASSQPLSGRSGELFF
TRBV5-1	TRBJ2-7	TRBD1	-	TGCGCCAGCAGCTCCACGGGACAGGGTTACGAGCAGTACTTC	CASSSTGQGYEQYF
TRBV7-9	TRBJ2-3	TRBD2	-	TGTGCCAGCAACCCAGCGGGAGCCCCAGATACGCAGTATTTT	CASNPAGAPDTQYF
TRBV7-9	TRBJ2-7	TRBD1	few	TGTGCCAGCAGCCCTAGGGACAGAACCTACGAGCAGTACTTC	CASSPRDRTYEQYF
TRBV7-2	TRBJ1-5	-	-	TGTGCCAGCAGCTTAGGGGGGCAGGGGATACAGCCCCAGCATTTT	CASSLGGQGIQPQHF
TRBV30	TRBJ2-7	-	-	TGTGCCTGGAGTCAGAGCGCCTCCTACGAGCAGTACTTC	CAWSQSASYEQYF
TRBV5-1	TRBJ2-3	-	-	TGCGCCAGCAGCTTGGGGCAGGGGTTAGATACGCAGTATTTT	CASSLGQGLDTQYF
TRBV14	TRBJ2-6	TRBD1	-	TGTGCCAGCAGCCGTTTGGACAGGGGTTTTTTCCCTGGGGCCAACGTCCTGACTTTC	CASSRLDRGFFPGANVLTF
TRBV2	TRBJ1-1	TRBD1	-	TGTGCCAGCAGTTGGGACAGGGCGGGAAGGAACACTGAAGCTTTCTTT	CASSWDRAGRNTEAFF
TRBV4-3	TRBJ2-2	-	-	TGCGCCAGCAGCCGGGCTAGCAAAACCGGGGAGCTGTTTTTT	CASSRASKTGELFF
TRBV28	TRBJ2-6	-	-	TGTGCCAGCAGTTCCCAGGGTTTAGCCAACGTCCTGACTTTC	CASSSQGLANVLTF
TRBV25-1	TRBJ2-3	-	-	TGTGCCAGCAGTGAATTTCGGCGGGACGTATTAGATACGCAGTATTTT	CASSEFRRDVLDTQYF
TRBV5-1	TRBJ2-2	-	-	TGCGCCAGCAGAGACCCGAGGCTCACCGGGGAGCTGTTTTTT	CASRDPRLTGELFF
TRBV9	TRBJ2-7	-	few	TGTGCCAGCAGCGTAGCAGGGGACCGACAGCAGTACTTC	CASSVAGDRQQYF
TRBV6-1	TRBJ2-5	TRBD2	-	TGTGCCAGCAGTGAACCCCTCTTGCGGGGGGTTTCAGAGACCCAGTACTTC	CASSEPLLRGVSETQYF
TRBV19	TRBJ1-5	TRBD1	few	TGTGCCAGTAACAAACCGGGACAGGGGGCCTCTCAGCCCCAGCATTTT	CASNKPGQGASQPQHF
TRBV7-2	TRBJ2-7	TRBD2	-	TGTGCCAGCAGCTTAGCGTCCCTAGCGGCCGGCGGCGAGCAGTACTTC	CASSLASLAAGGEQYF
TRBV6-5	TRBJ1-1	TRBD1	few	TGTGCCAGCAGTTCCGCCCGGACAGGGCGGGTTGAAGCTTTCTTT	CASSSARTGRVEAFF
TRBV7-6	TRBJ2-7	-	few	TGTGCCAGCAGCTTGCTGACAGGCCTCTCCTACGAGCAGTACTTC	CASSLLTGLSYEQYF
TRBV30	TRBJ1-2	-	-	TGTGCCTGGAGTGTACGAGACTATGGCTACACCTTC	CAWSVRDYGYTF